What follows are 17 T cell receptor beta chains derived from one specimen sequenced in a study of shared clonotypes between healthy human individuals. CD45RO negativity and positive selection for CCR7 defined naive CD8 cells, a population that excluded terminally differentiated effector memory CD45RA+ cells. This table comes from immunoSEQ multiplex PCR, and its TCRdb copy is limited to in-frame clones, with some not included. The sample consists of 550,000 to 750,000 clones, nearly 97% of them appearing once. Specimen: naive CD8+ T cells sorted from blood. These TCRs come from a woman under 40 in good health.

The CDR3 coding sequence is TGTGCCAGCAGTGGAACAGGGGGCCCCGAGTCCCAGCATTTT. Protein: CASSGTGGPESQHF. This chain links TRBV25-1 with TRBJ1-5; 9 bases fit TRBD1. The CDR3 is 14 residues long. In germline, CDR1 is MGHDK, CDR2 SYGVNS. V was pared by 4 bases and J by 11 bases, with 9 bases of the junction left unmatched.

This rearrangement joins TRBV7-8 to TRBJ2-2, with 7 bases that match TRBD1. Losses at the gene ends were 5 bases for V and 3 bases for J; bases not matched to a gene: 9. The CDR3 runs to 16 residues. CDR1 and CDR2 (germline): SGHVS, FQNEAQ. The DNA for the CDR3 is TGTGCCAGCAGCCCGCCTGGGGACAGAGACACCGGGGAGCTGTTTTTT. This codes for CASSPPGDRDTGELFF.

The rearrangement links TRBV7-6 to TRBJ2-1; D may be TRBD1 (6 bases). There are 13 residues in the CDR3. Germline loops: CDR1 SGHVS, CDR2 FNYEAQ. V lost 0 bases to trimming and J lost 10 bases, with 10 bases between them. The CDR3 sequence: CASSLAGAGEQFF. CDR3 DNA sequence: TGTGCCAGCAGCTTAGCGGGGGCAGGGGAGCAGTTCTTC.

This chain connects TRBV4-1 to TRBJ2-7, with 8 positions matching TRBD1. V lost 2 bases and J lost 0; bases outside the gene matches: 6. Per germline, CDR1 MGHRA and CDR2 YSYEKL. The CDR3 sequence is 16 residues long. DNA of the CDR3: TGCGCCAGCAGCCAAAACCCTACAGGGGGCTCCTACGAGCAGTACTTC. Protein product: CASSQNPTGGSYEQYF.

V is TRBV5-1 and J is TRBJ2-1, with D uncertain. There are 15 residues in the CDR3. Trimming pared 4 bases from V and 5 bases from J, leaving 16 bases between. CDR1 is SGHRS and CDR2 is YFSETQ in the germline V gene. Here the CDR3 reads CASSASRGRDNEQFF. The CDR3 nucleotides are TGCGCCAGCAGCGCCAGTCGTGGCCGCGACAATGAGCAGTTCTTC.

There are a few counts of this clone. The chain carries TRBV5-4 and TRBJ2-5; weak D call: TRBD2 (5 bases). Trimming removed 9 bases at V and 1 base at J, with 13 bases between. The CDR3 runs to 13 residues. Germline V gene data show CDR1 as SGHNT and CDR2 as YYREEE (reference sequence). CDR3: CATAGESQETQYF. The DNA of the CDR3 is TGTGCCACCGCCGGGGAGAGCCAAGAGACCCAGTACTTC.

The CDR3 DNA reads TGCGCCAGCAGTGACAGGTTGGCAGATACGCAGTATTTT. Its translation is CASSDRLADTQYF. This chain links TRBV4-1 with TRBJ2-3; TRBD1 is a possible D gene (6 bases). The V end lost 6 bases, the J end lost 4 bases, and 11 bases lay between the germline ends. The length of the CDR3 is 13 residues. Germline assignment: CDR1 MGHRA and CDR2 YSYEKL.

The genes are TRBV19 and TRBJ1-1; D is unresolved. The germline V and J ends were trimmed by 3 bases and 3 bases, with 5 bases remaining between them. Germline CDR1 reads LNHDA; CDR2 reads SQIVND (reference sequence). This CDR3 has 12 residues. CDR3 region: CASSIRDTEAFF. CDR3 sequence (DNA): TGTGCCAGTAGTATCCGGGACACTGAAGCTTTCTTT.

This clone was seen a single time. The rearrangement links TRBV15 to TRBJ2-7, with D hard to call. Trimming took 0 bases from V and 3 from J, leaving 9 bases between them. From germline, CDR1 is LNHNV and CDR2 YYDKDF (reference sequence). This CDR3 is built from 14 residues. The DNA of the CDR3 is TGTGCCACCAGCAGAGACAGGCACCTCTACGAGCAGTACTTC. It specifies CATSRDRHLYEQYF. Complete variable domain (other parts from reference TRBV15 and TRBJ2-7): DAMVIQNPRYQVTQFGKPVTLSCSQTLNHNVMYWYQQKSSQAPKLLFHYYDKDFNNEADTPDNFQSRRPNTSFCFLDIRSPGLGDTAMYLCATSRDRHLYEQYFGPGTRLTVT.

The chain employs TRBV7-3 and TRBJ2-7, with TRBD2 matching over 8 bases. The CDR3 loop spans 15 amino acids. After removal of 7 bases from V and 4 bases from J, the junction contained 12 bases not matched to a gene. CDR1 and CDR2 from the germline V gene are SGHTA and FQGTGA. The DNA for the CDR3 is TGTGCCAGCACGAAGCGGGAGAACTGGGAGTACGAGCAGTACTTC. Protein sequence: CASTKRENWEYEQYF.

The rearrangement uses TRBV27 and TRBJ1-4; TRBD1 aligns across 9 bases. The CDR3 is 15 amino acids. Germline trimming cut 6 bases from V and 8 bases from J; bases unmatched to any gene: 10. CDR1 MNHEY and CDR2 SMNVEV come from the germline V gene (reference sequence). CDR3 in amino acids: CASSQGQGRIEKLFF. The CDR3 DNA follows: TGTGCCAGCAGCCAGGGACAGGGTAGGATAGAAAAACTGTTTTTT.

The genes are TRBV7-9 and TRBJ1-4; no reliable D call. CDR1 SEHNR and CDR2 FQNEAQ come from the germline V gene (reference sequence). This CDR3 has 15 residues. Deletions cut 1 base from V and 4 bases from J, with 10 bases between. DNA for the CDR3: TGTGCCAGCAGCTTAGAGGGCTTAGATAATGAAAAACTGTTTTTT. Protein: CASSLEGLDNEKLFF. The whole variable domain, remainder taken from reference TRBV7-9 and TRBJ1-4, is DTGVSQNPRHKITKRGQNVTFRCDPISEHNRLYWYRQTLGQGPEFLTYFQNEAQLEKSRLLSDRFSAERPKGSFSTLEIQRTEQGDSAMYLCASSLEGLDNEKLFFGSGTQLSVL.

CDR3 bases: TGTGCCAGCAGCCCCAGAGTCTCCTACAATGAGCAGTTCTTC. Translation: CASSPRVSYNEQFF. The chain uses TRBV7-9 and TRBJ2-1; D remains ambiguous. CDR1 is SEHNR and CDR2 is FQNEAQ in the germline V gene (reference sequence). CDR3 length: 14 residues. Trimming shortened V by 5 bases and J by 0 bases, and 8 bases separated the two germline ends.

V usage is TRBV18 and J usage is TRBJ2-2; the D gene is possibly TRBD2 (5 bases). Trimming shortened V by 6 bases and J by 6 bases, and 11 bases separated the two germline ends. The germline V gene has CDR1 KGHSH and CDR2 LQKENI. This CDR3 has 13 residues. The CDR3 DNA sequence: TGTGCCAGCTCCCTGGACGGGGCCGGGGAGCTGTTTTTT. As protein: CASSLDGAGELFF.

The chain uses TRBV29-1 and TRBJ2-1; the match to TRBD1 covers 9 bases. CDR3 length: 15 amino acids. Per germline, CDR1 SQVTM and CDR2 ANQGSEA. J lost 6 bases, V lost 5 bases, and 11 bases had no gene match. The CDR3 nucleotides are TGCAGCGTTTATGGGTTTGGGACAGGGAGCAATGAGCAGTTCTTC. As protein: CSVYGFGTGSNEQFF.

The rearrangement links TRBV30 to TRBJ2-7, with 11 positions matching TRBD2. This CDR3 has 14 residues. CDR1 and CDR2 (germline): GTSNPN, SVGIG (reference sequence). Trimming took 4 bases from V and 5 from J; bases not matched to a gene: 7. Written as DNA, the CDR3 is TGTGCCTGGAACCAACTAGCGGGAGTCGACGAGCAGTACTTC. This encodes CAWNQLAGVDEQYF.

The gene calls are TRBV27 and TRBJ2-7, with 7 nucleotides matching TRBD2. V lost 6 bases, J lost 2 bases, and 10 bases stayed unmatched. This CDR3 region has 15 residues. Germline V gives CDR1 MNHEY, CDR2 SMNVEV (reference sequence). In DNA form, the CDR3 reads TGTGCCAGCAGGAATGGTGACGGGAGGACCTACGAGCAGTACTTC. Residues: CASRNGDGRTYEQYF.